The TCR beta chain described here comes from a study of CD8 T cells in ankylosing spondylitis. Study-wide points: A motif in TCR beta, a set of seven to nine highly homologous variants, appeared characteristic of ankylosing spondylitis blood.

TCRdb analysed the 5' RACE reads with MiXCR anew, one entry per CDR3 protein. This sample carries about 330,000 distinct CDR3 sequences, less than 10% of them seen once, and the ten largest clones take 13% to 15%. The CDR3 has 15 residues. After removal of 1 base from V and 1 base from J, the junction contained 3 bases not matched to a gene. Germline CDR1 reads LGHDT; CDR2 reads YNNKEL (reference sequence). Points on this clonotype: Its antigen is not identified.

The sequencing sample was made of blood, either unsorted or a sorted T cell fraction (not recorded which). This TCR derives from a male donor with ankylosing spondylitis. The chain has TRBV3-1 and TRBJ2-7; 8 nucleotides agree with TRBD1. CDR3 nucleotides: TGTGCCAGCAGCCAAGGGACAGGGAGTTCCTACGAGCAGTACTTC. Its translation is CASSQGTGSSYEQYF.